This is a list of T cell receptor beta chains from one sample in a study of blood T cell repertoires in COVID-19. TCRdb's copy holds only in-frame clones and misses some; the assay was immunoSEQ multiplex PCR. This table has 200,000 to 250,000 clones, about 86% appearing once. Sequenced: PBMCs or T cells enriched from blood (not recorded which). These receptor sequences come from a woman between 35 and 50 years old with acute COVID-19. Both conserved end residues are part of each CDR3. A D gene is named only where the DNA matches it firmly. Size values are once, few and many counts, or a class for expanded clones, and some rows have none.

clone_size: -
j_call: TRBJ1-6
d_call: -
v_call: TRBV5-1
cdr3_aa: CASSLGGRQHNSPLHF
cdr3_nt: TGCGCCAGCAGCTTGGGGGGCAGACAGCACAATTCACCCCTCCACTTT

clone_size: -
j_call: TRBJ2-5
d_call: TRBD1
v_call: TRBV15
cdr3_aa: CATSRGRGIQETQYF
cdr3_nt: TGTGCCACCAGCAGAGGCAGGGGGATCCAAGAGACCCAGTACTTC

clone_size: -
j_call: TRBJ2-3
d_call: -
v_call: TRBV12-3/TRBV12-4
cdr3_aa: CASSLGGPDTQYF
cdr3_nt: TGTGCCAGCAGTCTGGGGGGGCCGGATACGCAGTATTTT

clone_size: -
j_call: TRBJ2-3
d_call: TRBD2
v_call: TRBV11-2
cdr3_aa: CASSSQRGGTDTQYF
cdr3_nt: TGTGCCAGCAGCTCTCAGCGGGGGGGAACAGATACGCAGTATTTT

clone_size: -
j_call: TRBJ2-1
d_call: -
v_call: TRBV9
cdr3_aa: CASSVGLDGGNEQFF
cdr3_nt: TGTGCCAGCAGCGTAGGACTAGATGGGGGTAATGAGCAGTTCTTC

clone_size: -
j_call: TRBJ1-1
d_call: -
v_call: TRBV5-1
cdr3_aa: CASSPQDTMNTEAFF
cdr3_nt: TGCGCCAGCAGCCCCCAAGACACCATGAACACTGAAGCTTTCTTT

clone_size: -
j_call: TRBJ1-5
d_call: TRBD1
v_call: TRBV9
cdr3_aa: CASSRTGDSNQPQHF
cdr3_nt: TGTGCCAGCAGTCGGACAGGGGATAGCAATCAGCCCCAGCATTTT

clone_size: once
j_call: TRBJ1-1
d_call: -
v_call: TRBV29-1
cdr3_aa: CSAPLGASEAFF
cdr3_nt: TGCAGCGCCCCCCTAGGGGCCTCTGAAGCTTTCTTT

clone_size: -
j_call: TRBJ1-2
d_call: TRBD1
v_call: TRBV6-2/TRBV6-3
cdr3_aa: CASSVSDRASGYTF
cdr3_nt: TGTGCCAGCAGTGTCTCGGACAGGGCAAGTGGCTACACCTTC

clone_size: -
j_call: TRBJ1-6
d_call: -
v_call: TRBV5-4
cdr3_aa: CASSTESIGLGSPLHF
cdr3_nt: TGTGCCAGCAGCACAGAGTCCATCGGATTAGGCTCACCCCTCCACTTT

clone_size: -
j_call: TRBJ1-6
d_call: -
v_call: TRBV20-1
cdr3_aa: CSARTARFHF
cdr3_nt: TGCAGTGCTAGGACCGCCAGGTTCCACTTT

clone_size: -
j_call: TRBJ1-4
d_call: -
v_call: TRBV4-1
cdr3_aa: CASSQVAYATNEKLFF
cdr3_nt: TGCGCCAGCAGCCAAGTAGCCTACGCAACTAATGAAAAACTGTTTTTT

clone_size: -
j_call: TRBJ1-1
d_call: -
v_call: TRBV4-1
cdr3_aa: CASSHRGNVGAEAFF
cdr3_nt: TGCGCCAGCAGCCACCGCGGGAATGTAGGCGCTGAAGCTTTCTTT

clone_size: -
j_call: TRBJ1-6
d_call: TRBD1
v_call: TRBV5-1
cdr3_aa: CASSLQGQDNSPLHF
cdr3_nt: TGCGCCAGCAGCTTGCAGGGACAGGATAATTCACCCCTCCACTTT

clone_size: -
j_call: TRBJ1-2
d_call: -
v_call: TRBV5-1
cdr3_aa: CASSSGQADYTF
cdr3_nt: TGCGCCAGCAGCTCCGGTCAAGCGGACTACACCTTC

clone_size: -
j_call: TRBJ2-7
d_call: TRBD1
v_call: TRBV24-1
cdr3_aa: CATSGTGGYEQYF
cdr3_nt: TGTGCCACCAGCGGGACAGGGGGCTACGAGCAGTACTTC

clone_size: -
j_call: TRBJ2-4
d_call: -
v_call: TRBV19
cdr3_aa: CASRGENIQYF
cdr3_nt: TGTGCCAGTAGAGGGGAAAACATTCAGTACTTC

clone_size: -
j_call: TRBJ2-5
d_call: -
v_call: TRBV3-1/TRBV3-2
cdr3_aa: CASSQDLGGETQYF
cdr3_nt: TGTGCCAGCAGCCAGGACCTAGGGGGAGAGACCCAGTACTTC

clone_size: -
j_call: TRBJ2-3
d_call: -
v_call: TRBV7-3
cdr3_aa: CASSLSVLAVDTQYF
cdr3_nt: TGTGCCAGCAGCTTATCCGTACTAGCCGTTGATACGCAGTATTTT

clone_size: -
j_call: TRBJ2-3
d_call: TRBD2
v_call: TRBV2
cdr3_aa: CAKRLAGVDTQYF
cdr3_nt: TGTGCCAAGAGACTAGCGGGGGTGGATACGCAGTATTTT

clone_size: -
j_call: TRBJ1-1
d_call: -
v_call: TRBV19
cdr3_aa: CASSKGEYTEAFF
cdr3_nt: TGTGCCAGTAGTAAGGGGGAGTACACTGAAGCTTTCTTT

clone_size: -
j_call: TRBJ1-2
d_call: TRBD1
v_call: TRBV2
cdr3_aa: CASLQGAYNYGYTF
cdr3_nt: TGTGCCAGTCTACAGGGGGCGTATAACTATGGCTACACCTTC

clone_size: few
j_call: TRBJ1-1
d_call: -
v_call: TRBV10-3
cdr3_aa: CAISEGVTEAFF
cdr3_nt: TGTGCCATCAGCGAAGGGGTAACTGAAGCTTTCTTT

clone_size: -
j_call: TRBJ2-5
d_call: TRBD1
v_call: TRBV7-2
cdr3_aa: CASSSAGTGFETQYF
cdr3_nt: TGTGCCAGCAGCTCCGCCGGGACAGGGTTCGAGACCCAGTACTTC

clone_size: -
j_call: TRBJ1-3
d_call: -
v_call: TRBV5-6
cdr3_aa: CASSFSGYRNTIYF
cdr3_nt: TGTGCCAGCAGCTTTTCAGGGTATCGAAACACCATATATTTT

clone_size: -
j_call: TRBJ2-1
d_call: -
v_call: TRBV10-1
cdr3_aa: CASSLGAREQFF
cdr3_nt: TGCGCCAGCAGTTTGGGGGCACGAGAGCAGTTCTTC

clone_size: -
j_call: TRBJ1-4
d_call: -
v_call: TRBV5-6
cdr3_aa: CASSGGLYEKLFF
cdr3_nt: TGTGCCAGCAGTGGGGGCCTCTATGAAAAACTGTTTTTT

clone_size: once
j_call: TRBJ2-3
d_call: -
v_call: TRBV18
cdr3_aa: CASSLRTVTDTQYF
cdr3_nt: TGTGCCAGCTCACTACGGACAGTCACAGATACGCAGTATTTT

clone_size: -
j_call: TRBJ1-1
d_call: TRBD1
v_call: TRBV19
cdr3_aa: CASTGQGAAEAFF
cdr3_nt: TGTGCCAGTACCGGACAGGGGGCCGCTGAAGCTTTCTTT

clone_size: -
j_call: TRBJ2-7
d_call: -
v_call: TRBV27
cdr3_aa: CASSLFPYSEQYF
cdr3_nt: TGTGCCAGCAGTTTATTCCCTTATTCCGAGCAGTACTTC

clone_size: -
j_call: TRBJ1-2
d_call: -
v_call: TRBV13
cdr3_aa: CASSFERANYGYTF
cdr3_nt: TGTGCCAGCAGCTTCGAAAGAGCTAACTATGGCTACACCTTC

clone_size: -
j_call: TRBJ2-1
d_call: TRBD2
v_call: TRBV13
cdr3_aa: CASSLGSPLAGGPYNEQFF
cdr3_nt: TGTGCCAGCAGCTTAGGCTCCCCCCTAGCGGGGGGGCCCTACAATGAGCAGTTCTTC

clone_size: once
j_call: TRBJ1-4
d_call: TRBD1
v_call: TRBV27
cdr3_aa: CASRKQGAVGEKLFF
cdr3_nt: TGTGCCAGCAGAAAACAGGGGGCGGTAGGGGAAAAACTGTTTTTT

clone_size: few
j_call: TRBJ1-3
d_call: -
v_call: TRBV18
cdr3_aa: CASSLDRSSGNTIYF
cdr3_nt: TGTGCCAGCTCACTAGACAGGTCCTCTGGAAACACCATATATTTT

clone_size: -
j_call: TRBJ2-3
d_call: -
v_call: TRBV2
cdr3_aa: CASSVGLQANTDTQYF
cdr3_nt: TGTGCCAGCAGCGTGGGACTGCAAGCCAACACAGATACGCAGTATTTT

clone_size: -
j_call: TRBJ1-6
d_call: TRBD1
v_call: TRBV25-1
cdr3_aa: CASSSGGEALHF
cdr3_nt: TGTGCCAGCAGTTCAGGGGGAGAGGCCCTCCACTTT

clone_size: -
j_call: TRBJ2-3
d_call: TRBD2
v_call: TRBV7-6
cdr3_aa: CASSLETSVSHTQYF
cdr3_nt: TGTGCCAGCAGCTTAGAGACTAGCGTCTCGCATACGCAGTATTTT

clone_size: few
j_call: TRBJ1-6
d_call: -
v_call: TRBV9
cdr3_aa: CASSVTYSYNSPLHF
cdr3_nt: TGTGCCAGCAGCGTTACCTACTCCTATAATTCACCCCTCCACTTT

clone_size: -
j_call: TRBJ1-1
d_call: -
v_call: TRBV6-5
cdr3_aa: CASRAFISNTEAFF
cdr3_nt: TGTGCCAGCAGAGCCTTTATTTCGAACACTGAAGCTTTCTTT

clone_size: -
j_call: TRBJ2-1
d_call: TRBD2
v_call: TRBV3-1/TRBV3-2
cdr3_aa: CASSQGGTSFREQFF
cdr3_nt: TGTGCCAGCAGCCAAGGAGGGACTAGCTTTAGGGAGCAGTTCTTC

clone_size: -
j_call: TRBJ2-3
d_call: -
v_call: TRBV4-1
cdr3_aa: CASSQDRTAETDTQYF
cdr3_nt: TGCGCCAGCAGCCAAGATCGGACAGCCGAGACAGATACGCAGTATTTT

clone_size: -
j_call: TRBJ1-2
d_call: TRBD1
v_call: TRBV30
cdr3_aa: CAWCFEGARGGYTF
cdr3_nt: TGTGCCTGGTGTTTTGAGGGGGCCCGGGGGGGCTACACCTTC

clone_size: -
j_call: TRBJ2-2
d_call: -
v_call: TRBV24-1
cdr3_aa: CATSDVRGNTGELFF
cdr3_nt: TGTGCCACCAGTGATGTCAGGGGAAACACCGGGGAGCTGTTTTTT

clone_size: -
j_call: TRBJ2-2
d_call: -
v_call: TRBV19
cdr3_aa: CASSTAGNGELFF
cdr3_nt: TGTGCCAGTAGTACTGCAGGGAACGGGGAGCTGTTTTTT

clone_size: -
j_call: TRBJ1-5
d_call: TRBD1
v_call: TRBV6-5
cdr3_aa: CASSRQGGNQPQHF
cdr3_nt: TGTGCCAGCAGCCGACAGGGCGGCAATCAGCCCCAGCATTTT

clone_size: few
j_call: TRBJ2-6
d_call: -
v_call: TRBV5-5
cdr3_aa: CASSLPHTGSGANVLTF
cdr3_nt: TGTGCCAGCAGCTTGCCTCATACAGGCTCCGGGGCCAACGTCCTGACTTTC

clone_size: -
j_call: TRBJ1-1
d_call: TRBD1
v_call: TRBV5-1
cdr3_aa: CASSRTGTSVNTEAFF
cdr3_nt: TGCGCCAGCAGCCGGACAGGTACCTCGGTGAACACTGAAGCTTTCTTT

clone_size: -
j_call: TRBJ1-2
d_call: TRBD1
v_call: TRBV18
cdr3_aa: CASSQQGPQDGYTF
cdr3_nt: TGTGCCAGCTCCCAACAGGGGCCCCAGGATGGCTACACCTTC

clone_size: -
j_call: TRBJ2-2
d_call: TRBD2
v_call: TRBV19
cdr3_aa: CASSIDLGTSGSNTGELFF
cdr3_nt: TGTGCCAGTAGTATAGATCTGGGGACTAGCGGGAGTAACACCGGGGAGCTGTTTTTT

clone_size: -
j_call: TRBJ2-1
d_call: TRBD2
v_call: TRBV24-1
cdr3_aa: CASGNRRSGRRCNGQFF
cdr3_nt: TGTGCCAGCGGAAACCGACGTAGCGGGAGAAGGTGCAATGGGCAGTTCTTC

clone_size: -
j_call: TRBJ1-2
d_call: TRBD1
v_call: TRBV28
cdr3_aa: CASSFGDRARHGYTF
cdr3_nt: TGTGCCAGCAGTTTTGGGGACAGGGCACGGCATGGCTACACCTTC

clone_size: -
j_call: TRBJ2-7
d_call: -
v_call: TRBV3-1/TRBV3-2
cdr3_aa: CASSQDRGSWSDYEQYF
cdr3_nt: TGTGCCAGCAGCCAAGATCGTGGTAGCTGGTCCGACTACGAGCAGTACTTC

clone_size: -
j_call: TRBJ2-3
d_call: -
v_call: TRBV2
cdr3_aa: CASTQRDTQYF
cdr3_nt: TGTGCCTCCACCCAGAGGGATACGCAGTATTTT